Listed here are 8 T cell receptor beta chains from one sample, sequenced in a study of T cells in Graves' hyperthyroidism and ophthalmopathy. Template material for amplifying TCR beta CDR3 regions consisted of RNA transcripts. TCR CDR3 underwent first-round RT-PCR with the HTBI primer set. Each CDR3 protein is one row after TCRdb ran MiXCR on the multiplex PCR reads. This table has approximately 480,000 distinct CDR3 sequences, around 20% appearing once. Sequenced material: blood. The receptors were sampled from a man between 18 and 29 years old with Graves' hyperthyroidism.

This chain links TRBV2 with TRBJ1-4, with 10 bases identical to TRBD1. The CDR3 covers 14 residues. V lost 8 bases to trimming and J lost 8 bases; unmatched junction nucleotides: 8. Germline CDR1 reads SNHLY; CDR2 reads FYNNEI. The CDR3 loop reads CASCTGTGVEKLFF. CDR3 coding DNA: TGTGCCAGCTGTACCGGGACAGGGGTCGAAAAACTGTTTTTT.

There are a few counts of this clonotype. V and J are TRBV28 and TRBJ2-7, with D possibly being TRBD1 (6 bases). Trimming took 5 bases from V and 1 from J, leaving 12 bases between them. This CDR3 contains 14 residues. CDR1 and CDR2 from the germline V gene are MDHEN and SYDVKM. The DNA for the CDR3 is TGTGCCAGCAGTCCCCTCGGACAGTCCTACGAGCAGTACTTC. Protein: CASSPLGQSYEQYF.

The table lists this clonotype with a few counts. V usage is TRBV12-3 or TRBV12-4 and J usage is TRBJ2-7, with 8 bases lining up with TRBD1. The CDR3 length is 15 residues. J lost 2 bases, V lost 3 bases, and 6 bases had no gene match. This CDR3 reads CASSFGDRLTYEQYF. In DNA, the CDR3 is TGTGCCAGCAGTTTTGGGGACAGGCTTACCTACGAGCAGTACTTC.

At least ten counts were recorded for this clonotype. The chain combines TRBV6-5 with TRBJ1-1, with 7 bases that match TRBD1. From germline, CDR1 is MNHEY and CDR2 SVGAGI. The CDR3 sequence is 14 residues long. With 5 bases clipped from V and 1 base from J, the junction kept 4 bases outside the gene matches. DNA for the CDR3: TGTGCCAGCAGTCGACAGGGTCCGAACACTGAAGCTTTCTTT. Protein: CASSRQGPNTEAFF.

Ten or more counts support this clonotype. This chain connects TRBV14 to TRBJ2-7; the match to TRBD1 covers 10 bases. CDR1 is SGHDN, CDR2 FVKESK, per germline. The ends lost 4 bases at V and 2 bases at J; junction bases unmatched: 5. This CDR3 spans 15 amino acids. CDR3 nucleotide sequence: TGTGCCAGCAGCCCGACCGGGACAGGGGCCTACGAGCAGTACTTC. The encoded protein is CASSPTGTGAYEQYF.

This clonotype was seen only a few times. The V and J genes are TRBV5-1 and TRBJ2-5, with 8 bases identical to TRBD2. Germline trimming cut 4 bases from V and 1 base from J; bases unmatched to any gene: 12. Germline V gives CDR1 SGHRS, CDR2 YFSETQ. The CDR3 is made up of 17 amino acids. In nucleotides, the CDR3 is TGCGCCAGCAGCCGGACGGGACTGGCGGGGGGCCAAGAGACCCAGTACTTC. Translation gives CASSRTGLAGGQETQYF.

This clonotype was seen many times. The V gene is TRBV20-1, the J gene TRBJ2-6, with D perhaps TRBD1 (5 bases). With 3 bases removed from V and 0 bases from J, the gap between germline ends came to 9 bases. CDR1 is DFQATT, CDR2 SNEGSKA, per germline (reference sequence). The CDR3 extends over 15 amino acids. The CDR3, as DNA: TGCAGTGCTAGTCCAGGGCTCTCTGGGGCCAACGTCCTGACTTTC. Translated, it gives CSASPGLSGANVLTF.

V is TRBV4-1 and J is TRBJ2-5; the D call may be TRBD1 or TRBD2 (5 bases each). V was pared by 0 bases and J by 5 bases, with 10 bases between. The CDR3 totals 14 residues. Germline loops: CDR1 MGHRA, CDR2 YSYEKL. The CDR3 protein is CASSQDQGGETQYF. The DNA of the CDR3 is TGCGCCAGCAGCCAAGATCAGGGCGGGGAGACCCAGTACTTC.